This T cell receptor (beta chain) was identified in a study of T cell repertoires in cytomegalovirus infection. The wider study: The study used recently identified HLA-C-restricted and well-studied HLA-B-restricted CMV epitopes. Public TCR beta signatures were indicative of both CMV infection and a matching HLA type.

TCRdb re-derived calls from the reads in MiXCR, one entry per CDR3 protein. The table records around 430,000 distinct CDR3 sequences, about two fifths of them present only once. CDR1 is MNHNY and CDR2 is SVGAGI in the germline V gene (reference sequence). Trimming took 0 bases from V and 7 from J, leaving 2 bases between them. The CDR3 consists of 11 residues. Study-level findings and limits: In two of eight donors, the top clonotype was HLA-C-restricted CMV-specific.

Points on this clonotype: The antigen remains unidentified.

This TCR was recovered from a human donor in good health (CMV status not recorded). Some clones in this sample may be carry-over from other donors' samples. The chain combines TRBV6-6 with TRBJ2-3; no definite D call. The starting material was cultured PBMCs, obtained from culture after CMV antigen stimulation. For the CDR3, the DNA is TGTGCCAGCAGTTACTCTTATACGCAGTATTTT. It is translated as CASSYSYTQYF.